The T cell receptor (beta chain) under discussion was sequenced for a study of identical twins' blood T cells. Study conclusions and caveats: Environmental influences on twin similarity could not be excluded. Shared CDR3 clonotype counts tracked mainly the product of cloneset sizes.

This clonotype was counted only a few times. As yet, its antigen is unknown. Per the original methods: Each donor had about 95,000 to nearly 550,000 clonotypes. TCRdb redid the calling of the 5' RACE reads with MiXCR, one entry per CDR3 protein. These V and J calls derive from TCRdb rather than the authors' analysis. The profile shows roughly 340,000 distinct CDR3 sequences, roughly 30% of them singletons. Germline CDR1 is GTSNPN and CDR2 is SVGIG (reference sequence). V dropped 2 bases and J dropped 2; count of bases not matched to a gene: 5. This CDR3 has 14 amino acids. Source material: PBMCs. The genes are TRBV30 and TRBJ1-2; TRBD1 matches 7 bases. The clonotype was recovered from a woman aged 18 to 50 in good health. The CDR3 sequence is CAWSMTGWNYGYTF. CDR3 nucleotides: TGTGCCTGGAGTATGACAGGGTGGAACTATGGCTACACCTTC.